This TCR beta chain is drawn from a study of spatial heterogeneity in lung cancer. Study-wide context: The study consistently detected more beta-chain than alpha-chain sequences. Study-wide points: Ubiquitous nonsynonymous mutations were tracked by counts of ubiquitous expanded TCRs, and regional ones by counts of regional expanded TCRs. Tumor mutation count correlated with how many alpha and beta TCRs expanded intratumorally.

Sample share makes this clonotype medium-sized (0.01 to 0.1%). Its antigen is undetermined. TCRdb recomputed calls from the 5' RACE reads with MiXCR, one row per CDR3 protein. The sample has 2,000 to 2,500 distinct CDR3 sequences, about a sixth seen once; the top ten hold 8.5% to 12%. The time point here: sample taken at primary tumor resection. Germline V CDR1 and CDR2: SGHNT, YYREEE (reference sequence). The germline V and J ends were trimmed by 4 bases and 3 bases, with 11 bases remaining between them. CDR3 length equals 13 residues. The clonotype was recovered from a male donor with early-stage non-small cell lung cancer. Specimen: lung tumor tissue, collected at surgery. The V call is TRBV5-4, the J call TRBJ2-7; D remains ambiguous. In DNA, the CDR3 is TGTGCCAGCAGCGCCGGACGGGTCTACGAGCAGTACTTC. It specifies CASSAGRVYEQYF.